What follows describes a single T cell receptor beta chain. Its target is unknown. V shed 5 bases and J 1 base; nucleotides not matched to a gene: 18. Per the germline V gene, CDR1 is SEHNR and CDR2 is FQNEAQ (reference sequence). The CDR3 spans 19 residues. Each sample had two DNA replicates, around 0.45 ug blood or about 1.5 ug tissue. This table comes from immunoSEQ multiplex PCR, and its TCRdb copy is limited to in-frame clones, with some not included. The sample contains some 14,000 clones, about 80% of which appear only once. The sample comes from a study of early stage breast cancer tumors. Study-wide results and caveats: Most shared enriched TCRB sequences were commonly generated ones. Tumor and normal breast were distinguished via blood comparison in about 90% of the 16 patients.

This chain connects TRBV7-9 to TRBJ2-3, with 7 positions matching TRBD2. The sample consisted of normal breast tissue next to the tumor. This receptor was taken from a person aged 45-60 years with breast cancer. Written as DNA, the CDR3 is TGTGCCAGCAGCACGGGGGGAGGTGGAGTACTAATTGGCACAGATACGCAGTATTTT. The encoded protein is CASSTGGGGVLIGTDTQYF.